One and the same sample provided the 2 T cell receptor beta chains below, sequenced in a study of CD8+CD57+ T cells in acquired aplastic anemia. Using genomic DNA as the template, TCR beta VDJ and CDR3 profiling was carried out. TCRdb re-derived calls from the reads in MiXCR, one entry per CDR3 protein. In the table there are about 170,000 distinct CDR3 sequences, 63% of which are singletons. Sequences were obtained from sorted CD4+, CD8+, or CD8+CD57+ T cells (not recorded which) from PBMCs. All receptors derive from a human donor in good health.

In nucleotides, the CDR3 is TGCAGCGTTCATATTCGGGACCTCGAGCAGTACTTC. It codes for CSVHIRDLEQYF. The chain has TRBV29-1 and TRBJ2-7; the D call may be TRBD1 or TRBD2 (5 bases each). The CDR3 has 12 amino acids. V dropped 5 bases and J dropped 6 bases, with 14 bases sitting between them. Per germline, CDR1 SQVTM and CDR2 ANQGSEA.

This sequence joins TRBV7-9 and TRBJ1-2; no clear D. This CDR3 is 13 amino acids long. Germline V gene sequence: CDR1 SEHNR, CDR2 FQNEAQ (reference sequence). Trimming stripped 5 bases from V and 3 bases from J, with 10 bases between. The CDR3 DNA is TGTGCCAGCAGCCGCGACGGGTACTATGGCTACACCTTC. As protein: CASSRDGYYGYTF.